One TCR beta chain is described in this entry. Treatment noted: preoperative locoregional IRX-2 cytokine immunotherapy. Preoperative locoregional IRX-2 cytokine immunotherapy was tested in the phase Ib source study. The repertoire was sequenced with immunoSEQ multiplex PCR; TCRdb's copy has only in-frame clones and lacks some. The table records around 3,400 clones, 69% of them present only once. The entry originates in a study of preoperative IRX-2 immunotherapy in early breast cancer. The TCR sequence derives from a human donor with breast cancer. Specimen: tumor tissue, collected before IRX-2 immunotherapy.

Written as DNA, the CDR3 is TGTGCCAGCTCACAGACTAGCGGGGAGAACACCGGGGAGCTGTTTTTT. Translation: CASSQTSGENTGELFF. The chain links TRBV18 to TRBJ2-2, with 11 bases aligning to TRBD2. Germline V lookup: CDR1 KGHSH, CDR2 LQKENI. This CDR3 is 16 amino acids long. V shed 4 bases, J shed 1 base, and the junction held 2 bases outside the gene matches.